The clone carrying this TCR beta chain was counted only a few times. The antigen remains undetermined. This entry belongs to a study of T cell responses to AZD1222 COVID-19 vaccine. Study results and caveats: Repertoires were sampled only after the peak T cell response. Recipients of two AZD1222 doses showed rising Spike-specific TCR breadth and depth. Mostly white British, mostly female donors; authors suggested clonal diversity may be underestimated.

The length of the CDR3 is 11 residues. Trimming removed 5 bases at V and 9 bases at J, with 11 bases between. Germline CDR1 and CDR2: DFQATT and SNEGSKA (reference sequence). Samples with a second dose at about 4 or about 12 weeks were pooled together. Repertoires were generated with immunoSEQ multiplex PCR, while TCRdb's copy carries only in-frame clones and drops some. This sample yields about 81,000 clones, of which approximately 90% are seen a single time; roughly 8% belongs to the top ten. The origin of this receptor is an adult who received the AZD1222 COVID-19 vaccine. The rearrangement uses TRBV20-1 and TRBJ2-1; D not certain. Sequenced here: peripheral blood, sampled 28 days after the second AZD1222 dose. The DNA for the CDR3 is TGCAGTGCTTACCTTCGTGGTGAGCAGTTCTTC. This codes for CSAYLRGEQFF.